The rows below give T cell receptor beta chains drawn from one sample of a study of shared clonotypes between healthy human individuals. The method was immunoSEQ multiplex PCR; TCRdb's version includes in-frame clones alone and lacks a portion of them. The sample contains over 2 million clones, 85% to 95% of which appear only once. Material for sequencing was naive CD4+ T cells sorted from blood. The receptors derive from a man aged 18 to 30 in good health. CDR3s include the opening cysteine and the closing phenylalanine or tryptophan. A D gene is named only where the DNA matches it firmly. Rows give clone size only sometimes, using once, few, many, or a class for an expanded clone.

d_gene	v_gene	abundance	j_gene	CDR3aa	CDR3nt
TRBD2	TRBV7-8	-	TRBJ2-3	CASSLVSSGRADTQYF	TGTGCCAGCAGCTTAGTTTCTAGCGGGAGGGCAGATACGCAGTATTTT
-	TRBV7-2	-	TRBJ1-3	CASSSGRPSGNTIYF	TGTGCCAGCAGCTCGGGCAGGCCCTCTGGAAACACCATATATTTT
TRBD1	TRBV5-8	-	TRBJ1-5	CASSSFNHRGYSNQPQHF	TGTGCCAGCAGCTCGTTTAACCACAGGGGCTATAGCAATCAGCCCCAGCATTTT
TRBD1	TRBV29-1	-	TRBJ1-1	CSALGAGGVSDTEAFF	TGCAGCGCCTTAGGTGCAGGGGGCGTGTCGGACACTGAAGCTTTCTTT
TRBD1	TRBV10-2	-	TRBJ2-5	CASSPGQGFSPRETQYF	TGCGCCAGCAGCCCGGGACAGGGGTTCTCCCCTCGGGAGACCCAGTACTTC
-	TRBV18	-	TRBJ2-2	CASSPSLAPNTGELFF	TGTGCCAGCTCACCATCCCTCGCGCCGAACACCGGGGAGCTGTTTTTT
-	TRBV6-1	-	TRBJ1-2	CASSENGPNGYTF	TGTGCCAGCAGTGAAAACGGTCCAAATGGCTACACCTTC
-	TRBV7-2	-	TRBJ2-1	CASSLAGSYNEQFF	TGTGCCAGCAGCTTAGCCGGGTCCTACAATGAGCAGTTCTTC
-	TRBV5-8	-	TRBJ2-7	CASSLWSSSYEQYF	TGTGCCAGCAGCTTGTGGTCGAGCTCCTACGAGCAGTACTTC
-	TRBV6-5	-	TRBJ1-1	CASSYSQGQPYEAFF	TGTGCCAGCAGTTACTCGCAGGGGCAACCCTATGAAGCTTTCTTT
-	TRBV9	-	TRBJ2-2	CASSVDLVRNTGELFF	TGTGCCAGCAGCGTCGATCTCGTGAGGAACACCGGGGAGCTGTTTTTT
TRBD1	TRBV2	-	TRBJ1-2	CASSFGRDREGYTF	TGTGCCAGCAGTTTCGGCCGGGACAGGGAAGGCTACACCTTC
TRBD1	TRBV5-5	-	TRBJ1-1	CASSRTGILNTEAFF	TGTGCCAGCAGCAGGACAGGGATCTTGAACACTGAAGCTTTCTTT
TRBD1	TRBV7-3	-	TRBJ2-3	CASSPTGQGVKDTQYF	TGTGCCAGCAGCCCGACGGGACAGGGGGTAAAAGATACGCAGTATTTT
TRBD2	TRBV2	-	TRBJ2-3	CASRLLAGGAADTQYF	TGTGCCAGCAGACTCCTAGCGGGCGGGGCCGCAGATACGCAGTATTTT
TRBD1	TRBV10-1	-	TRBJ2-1	CASSARQGRDEQFF	TGCGCCAGCAGTGCACGACAGGGGCGAGATGAGCAGTTCTTC
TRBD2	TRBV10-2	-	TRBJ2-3	CASTGLAGSTDTQYF	TGCGCCAGCACCGGGCTAGCGGGTAGCACAGATACGCAGTATTTT
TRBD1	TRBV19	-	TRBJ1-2	CASRFGDRPNYGYTF	TGTGCCAGTAGATTTGGGGACAGACCTAACTATGGCTACACCTTC
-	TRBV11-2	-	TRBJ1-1	CASSLDMGNTEAFF	TGTGCCAGCAGCTTAGATATGGGTAACACTGAAGCTTTCTTT
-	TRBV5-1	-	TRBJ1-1	CASSLVGDLNTEAFF	TGCGCCAGCAGCTTGGTCGGGGACCTGAACACTGAAGCTTTCTTT
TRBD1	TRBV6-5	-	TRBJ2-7	CASSYGGQGAYEQYF	TGTGCCAGCAGTTACGGGGGACAGGGGGCTTACGAGCAGTACTTC
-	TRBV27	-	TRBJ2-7	CASSLSSGAYEQYF	TGTGCCAGCAGTTTATCTTCGGGCGCCTACGAGCAGTACTTC
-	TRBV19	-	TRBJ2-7	CASSIEVGYEQYF	TGTGCCAGTAGTATAGAGGTCGGCTACGAGCAGTACTTC
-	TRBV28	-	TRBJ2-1	CASRSREIYNEQFF	TGTGCCAGCCGCTCCAGGGAGATCTACAATGAGCAGTTCTTC
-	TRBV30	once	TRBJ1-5	CAWSQGSPQHF	TGTGCCTGGAGCCAGGGATCGCCCCAGCATTTT
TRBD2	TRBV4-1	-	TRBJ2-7	CASSQDRLAASYEQYF	TGCGCCAGCAGCCAAGATAGACTAGCGGCCTCCTACGAGCAGTACTTC
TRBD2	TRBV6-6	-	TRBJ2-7	CATRLAGTYEQYF	TGTGCCACCAGACTAGCGGGGACCTACGAGCAGTACTTC
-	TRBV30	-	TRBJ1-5	CAWSPRTNQPQHF	TGTGCCTGGAGTCCCCGGACCAATCAGCCCCAGCATTTT
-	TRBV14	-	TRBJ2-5	CASSQDWDGTQYF	TGTGCCAGCAGCCAAGATTGGGATGGGACCCAGTACTTC
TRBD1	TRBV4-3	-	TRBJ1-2	CASSQDAQGNYGYTF	TGCGCCAGCAGCCAAGATGCACAGGGGAACTATGGCTACACCTTC
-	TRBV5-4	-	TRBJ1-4	CASSSGQIEDKLFF	TGTGCCAGCAGCTCCGGACAGATAGAAGACAAACTGTTTTTT
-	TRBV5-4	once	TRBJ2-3	CASSLAPQGNTDTQYF	TGTGCCAGCAGCTTGGCCCCGCAGGGCAACACAGATACGCAGTATTTT
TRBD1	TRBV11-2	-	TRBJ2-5	CASSLHIEDRVGEQYF	TGTGCCAGCAGCTTACACATCGAGGACAGGGTGGGAGAGCAGTACTTC
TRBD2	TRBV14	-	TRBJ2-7	CASSQVQLAGVGEQYF	TGTGCCAGCAGCCAAGTCCAACTAGCGGGAGTGGGTGAGCAGTACTTC
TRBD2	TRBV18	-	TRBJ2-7	CASSPREGGEQYF	TGTGCCAGCTCACCGAGGGAGGGAGGCGAGCAGTACTTC